The rows below give T cell receptor beta chains drawn from one sample of a study of blood T cell repertoires in COVID-19. Here immunoSEQ multiplex PCR was the method, and the copy in TCRdb shows in-frame clones only, minus some. The top ten hold more than 65% of the sample, which has approximately 27,000 clones, about 80% seen once. The sequenced sample was peripheral blood. The receptors stem from a man between 65 and 85 years old with acute or convalescent COVID-19. Each CDR3 is given with its conserved first and last residue. The D gene is left open where the match is weak. Some rows mark clone size as missing; the rest say once, few, many or name a class of expanded clone.

j_call v_call clone_size d_call cdr3_aa cdr3_nt
TRBJ2-1 TRBV4-3 - - CASSQDRNEQFF TGCGCCAGCAGCCAAGATCGCAATGAGCAGTTCTTC
TRBJ1-5 TRBV6-5 - TRBD1 CASRTGEQPQHF TGTGCCAGTCGGACAGGGGAACAGCCCCAGCATTTT
TRBJ2-7 TRBV2 few TRBD2 CASSDLVPSGPEEQYF TGTGCCAGCAGTGACCTAGTGCCTAGCGGGCCGGAGGAGCAGTACTTC
TRBJ2-7 TRBV18 - TRBD2 CASSSGSGALYEQYF TGTGCCAGCTCGTCGGGGAGCGGGGCGCTCTACGAGCAGTACTTC
TRBJ2-5 TRBV19 - - CASSVRTVQETQYF TGTGCCAGTAGTGTTCGGACAGTCCAAGAGACCCAGTACTTC
TRBJ1-4 TRBV5-5 - - CASSLDAATNEKLFF TGTGCCAGCAGCTTGGACGCGGCAACTAATGAAAAACTGTTTTTT
TRBJ2-2 TRBV4-2 - - CASSQDQAGAGTGELFF TGTGCCAGCAGCCAAGATCAAGCAGGGGCCGGCACCGGGGAGCTGTTTTTT
TRBJ1-1 TRBV28 - TRBD1 CASSVPGQGQGTEAFF TGTGCCAGCAGTGTACCGGGACAGGGTCAAGGCACTGAAGCTTTCTTT
TRBJ2-1 TRBV6-5 - TRBD1 CASSRSQGAVNEQFF TGTGCCAGCAGCAGATCACAGGGGGCTGTGAATGAGCAGTTCTTC
TRBJ2-1 TRBV28 - TRBD1 CASSSQGAGSYNEQFF TGTGCCAGCAGTTCGCAGGGGGCGGGCTCCTACAATGAGCAGTTCTTC
TRBJ1-4 TRBV5-1 - - CASSPNSATNEKLFF TGCGCCAGCAGCCCGAACAGTGCAACTAATGAAAAACTGTTTTTT
TRBJ1-2 TRBV18 - TRBD1 CASSPLQGAEGGYTF TGTGCCAGCTCACCATTACAGGGGGCCGAGGGTGGCTACACCTTC
TRBJ2-3 TRBV10-3 - - CAISDREDTQYF TGTGCCATCAGTGATCGGGAGGATACGCAGTATTTT
TRBJ1-1 TRBV7-9 - - CASSLQGLTEAFF TGTGCCAGCAGCTTACAGGGGCTCACTGAAGCTTTCTTT
TRBJ2-1 TRBV28 - - CASTGFGAGSAREQFF TGTGCCAGCACCGGTTTTGGGGCAGGGTCGGCTCGTGAGCAGTTCTTC
TRBJ1-1 TRBV6-5 - TRBD1 CASSTDRGPEAFF TGTGCCAGCAGTACGGACAGGGGCCCTGAAGCTTTCTTT
TRBJ1-6 TRBV11-2 - - CASTLQADYNSPLHF TGTGCCAGCACCTTGCAGGCAGATTATAATTCACCCCTCCACTTT
TRBJ1-1 TRBV28 - - CASRIESGREDTEAFF TGTGCCAGCAGAATCGAATCGGGCAGGGAGGACACTGAAGCTTTCTTT
TRBJ2-3 TRBV5-4 - - CASSLDRGTDTQYF TGTGCCAGCAGCTTGGACAGGGGCACAGATACGCAGTATTTT
TRBJ1-3 TRBV5-1 - - CASSFQGMGNTIYF TGCGCCAGCAGCTTTCAGGGAATGGGAAACACCATATATTTT
TRBJ1-3 TRBV5-6 - - CASSPVGHNSGNTIYF TGTGCCAGCAGCCCCGTGGGACACAACTCTGGAAACACCATATATTTT
TRBJ2-2 TRBV3-1/TRBV3-2 - - CASSPAGRNTGELFF TGTGCCAGCAGCCCCGCCGGGAGGAACACCGGGGAGCTGTTTTTT
TRBJ2-7 TRBV7-3 - - CASSTVLGGEQYF TGTGCCAGCAGCACTGTCCTAGGGGGAGAGCAGTACTTC
TRBJ1-5 TRBV30 - TRBD1 CAWSVLGGGGQPQHF TGTGCCTGGAGTGTACTAGGGGGCGGAGGTCAGCCCCAGCATTTT
TRBJ1-2 TRBV3-1/TRBV3-2 - TRBD1 CASSQVGSTGGYGYTF TGTGCCAGCAGCCAAGTAGGGTCCACAGGGGGCTATGGCTACACCTTC
TRBJ1-2 TRBV19 - - CASSMSGVTYGYTF TGTGCCAGTAGTATGAGCGGGGTGACCTATGGCTACACCTTC
TRBJ2-3 TRBV5-7 once TRBD1 CASSSTGEDTQYF TGTGCCAGCAGCTCGACAGGGGAAGATACGCAGTATTTT
TRBJ2-7 TRBV19 - TRBD1 CASSPGQSYEQYF TGTGCCAGTAGCCCGGGACAGTCCTACGAGCAGTACTTC
TRBJ1-2 TRBV19 once - CASNSWPQVGRGHGYTF TGTGCCAGTAACTCATGGCCCCAAGTGGGGAGAGGGCATGGCTACACCTTC
TRBJ1-5 TRBV27 - - CASSPGQVNNQPQHF TGTGCCAGCAGCCCAGGACAAGTTAACAATCAGCCCCAGCATTTT
TRBJ1-2 TRBV20-1 - - CSATAGAGYTF TGCAGTGCTACTGCAGGGGCTGGCTACACCTTC
TRBJ2-1 TRBV5-1 - - CASSPGGFSYNEQFF TGCGCCAGCAGCCCCGGGGGTTTCTCCTACAATGAGCAGTTCTTC
TRBJ2-4 TRBV19 few TRBD2 CASSRGLAGVLTKNIQYF TGTGCCAGTAGCCGGGGACTAGCGGGAGTACTAACCAAAAACATTCAGTACTTC
TRBJ1-2 TRBV12-3/TRBV12-4 - TRBD1 CASSWDSNYGYTF TGTGCCAGCAGTTGGGACAGTAACTATGGCTACACCTTC
TRBJ2-7 TRBV5-4 - TRBD1 CASKETGSYEQYF TGTGCCAGCAAGGAGACAGGGTCCTACGAGCAGTACTTC
TRBJ2-6 TRBV7-9 - - CASRSNRAGANVLTF TGTGCCAGCAGGAGTAACAGGGCCGGGGCCAACGTCCTGACTTTC
TRBJ2-7 TRBV7-2 - TRBD2 CASSFGTSDTYEQYF TGTGCCAGCAGCTTCGGGACTAGCGATACTTACGAGCAGTACTTC
TRBJ1-1 TRBV29-1 - - CSAGEPPSGTEAFF TGCAGCGCCGGGGAGCCTCCAAGTGGCACTGAAGCTTTCTTT
TRBJ2-1 TRBV19 - TRBD2 CASSTRGTSGSNEQFF TGTGCCAGTAGTACAAGGGGGACTAGCGGGAGCAATGAGCAGTTCTTC
TRBJ2-5 TRBV6-2/TRBV6-3 - - CASSYSRSQETQYF TGTGCCAGCAGTTACAGTCGGAGCCAAGAGACCCAGTACTTC
TRBJ2-1 TRBV28 - - CASSAPTLAVDEQFF TGTGCCAGCAGCGCCCCCACACTAGCTGTCGATGAGCAGTTCTTC